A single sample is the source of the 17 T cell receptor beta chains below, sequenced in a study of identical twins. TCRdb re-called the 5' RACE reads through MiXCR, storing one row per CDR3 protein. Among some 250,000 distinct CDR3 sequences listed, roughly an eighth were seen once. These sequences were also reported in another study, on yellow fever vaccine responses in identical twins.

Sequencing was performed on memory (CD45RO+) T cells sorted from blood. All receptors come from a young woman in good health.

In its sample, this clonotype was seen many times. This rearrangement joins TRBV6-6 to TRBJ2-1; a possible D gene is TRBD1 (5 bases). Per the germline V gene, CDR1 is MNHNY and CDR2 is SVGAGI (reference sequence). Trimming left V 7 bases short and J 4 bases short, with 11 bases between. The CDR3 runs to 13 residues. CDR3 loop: CASTSTEYNEQFF. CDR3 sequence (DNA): TGTGCCAGCACTTCGACAGAGTACAATGAGCAGTTCTTC.

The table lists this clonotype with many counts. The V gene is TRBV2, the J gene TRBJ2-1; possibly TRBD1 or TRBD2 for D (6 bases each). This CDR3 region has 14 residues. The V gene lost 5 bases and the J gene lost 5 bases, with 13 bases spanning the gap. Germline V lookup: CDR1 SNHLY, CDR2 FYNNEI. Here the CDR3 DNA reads TGTGCCAGCAGTTCCCCGGGGGCGGACAATGAGCAGTTCTTC. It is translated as CASSSPGADNEQFF. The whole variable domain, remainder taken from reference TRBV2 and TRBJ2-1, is EPEVTQTPSHQVTQMGQEVILRCVPISNHLYFYWYRQILGQKVEFLVSFYNNEISEKSEIFDDQFSVERPDGSNFTLKIRSTKLEDSAMYFCASSSPGADNEQFFGPGTRLTVL.

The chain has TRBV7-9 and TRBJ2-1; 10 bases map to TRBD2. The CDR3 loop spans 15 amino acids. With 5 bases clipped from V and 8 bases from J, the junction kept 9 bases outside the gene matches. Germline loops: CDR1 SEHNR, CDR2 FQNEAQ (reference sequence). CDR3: CASSAGSGRPHEQFF. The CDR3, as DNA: TGTGCCAGCAGCGCAGGTAGCGGGAGGCCCCATGAGCAGTTCTTC.

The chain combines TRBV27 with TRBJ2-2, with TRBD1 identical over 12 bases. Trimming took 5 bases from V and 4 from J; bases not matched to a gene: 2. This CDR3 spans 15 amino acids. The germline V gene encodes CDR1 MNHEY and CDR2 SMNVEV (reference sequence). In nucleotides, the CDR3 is TGTGCCAGCAGTGGGACAGGGGGCGCCACCGGGGAGCTGTTTTTT. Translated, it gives CASSGTGGATGELFF.

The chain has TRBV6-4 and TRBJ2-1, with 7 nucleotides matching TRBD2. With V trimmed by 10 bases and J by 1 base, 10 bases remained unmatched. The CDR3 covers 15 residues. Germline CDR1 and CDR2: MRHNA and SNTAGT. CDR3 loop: CATTPSGGSYNEQFF. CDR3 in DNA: TGTGCCACCACCCCTTCGGGGGGATCCTACAATGAGCAGTTCTTC.

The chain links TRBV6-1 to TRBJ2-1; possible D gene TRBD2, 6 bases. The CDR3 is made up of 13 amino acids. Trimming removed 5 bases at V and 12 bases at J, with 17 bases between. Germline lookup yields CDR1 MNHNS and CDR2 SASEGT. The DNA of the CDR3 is TGTGCCAGCAGTCTAGGACAAACCGGGGGGCAGTTCTTC. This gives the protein CASSLGQTGGQFF.

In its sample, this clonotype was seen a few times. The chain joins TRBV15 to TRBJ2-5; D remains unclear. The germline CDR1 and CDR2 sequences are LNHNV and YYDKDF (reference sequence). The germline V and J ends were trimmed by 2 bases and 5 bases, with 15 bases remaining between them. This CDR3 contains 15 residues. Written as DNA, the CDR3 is TGTGCCACCAGCAGAAATCTAGACGGACGGGAGACCCAGTACTTC. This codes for CATSRNLDGRETQYF. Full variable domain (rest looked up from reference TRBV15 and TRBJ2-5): DAMVIQNPRYQVTQFGKPVTLSCSQTLNHNVMYWYQQKSSQAPKLLFHYYDKDFNNEADTPDNFQSRRPNTSFCFLDIRSPGLGDTAMYLCATSRNLDGRETQYFGPGTRLLVL.

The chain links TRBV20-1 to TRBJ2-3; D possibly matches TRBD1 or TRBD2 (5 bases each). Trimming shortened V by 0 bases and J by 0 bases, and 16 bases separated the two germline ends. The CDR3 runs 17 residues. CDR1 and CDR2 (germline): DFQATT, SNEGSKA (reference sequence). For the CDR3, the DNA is TGCAGTGCTAGAGATTCCGACGGGACCATTAGCACAGATACGCAGTATTTT. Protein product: CSARDSDGTISTDTQYF.

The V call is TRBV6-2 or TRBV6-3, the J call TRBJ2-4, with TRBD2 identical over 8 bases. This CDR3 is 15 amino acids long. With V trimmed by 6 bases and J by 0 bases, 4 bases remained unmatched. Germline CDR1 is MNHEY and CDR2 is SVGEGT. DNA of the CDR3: TGTGCCAGCAGGCCTAGCGGGTTAGCCAAAAACATTCAGTACTTC. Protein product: CASRPSGLAKNIQYF.

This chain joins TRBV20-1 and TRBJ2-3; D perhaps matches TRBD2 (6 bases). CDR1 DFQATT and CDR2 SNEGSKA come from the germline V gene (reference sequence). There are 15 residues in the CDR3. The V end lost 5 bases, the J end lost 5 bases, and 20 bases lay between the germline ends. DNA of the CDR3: TGCAGTGCTGGGCCCTACGGCGGGAATCAAGATACGCAGTATTTT. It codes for CSAGPYGGNQDTQYF.

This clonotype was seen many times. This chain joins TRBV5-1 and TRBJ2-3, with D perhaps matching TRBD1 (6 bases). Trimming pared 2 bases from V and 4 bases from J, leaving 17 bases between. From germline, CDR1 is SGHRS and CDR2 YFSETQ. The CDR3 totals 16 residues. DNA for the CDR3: TGCGCCAGCAGCTTTTTAGGACAGAGGTCGGCAGATACGCAGTATTTT. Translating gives CASSFLGQRSADTQYF.

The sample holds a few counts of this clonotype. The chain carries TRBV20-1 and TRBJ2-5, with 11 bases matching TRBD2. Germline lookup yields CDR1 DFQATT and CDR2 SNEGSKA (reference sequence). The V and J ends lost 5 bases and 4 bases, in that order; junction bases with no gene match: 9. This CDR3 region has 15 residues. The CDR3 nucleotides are TGCAGTGCTTTCTTAGCGGGGGGGCCCGGAGAGACCCAGTACTTC. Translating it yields CSAFLAGGPGETQYF.

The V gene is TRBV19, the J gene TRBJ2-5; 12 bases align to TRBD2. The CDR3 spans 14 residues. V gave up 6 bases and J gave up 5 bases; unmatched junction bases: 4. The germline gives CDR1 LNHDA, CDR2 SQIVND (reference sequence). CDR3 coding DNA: TGTGCCAGTAGGGCCGGGACTAGCGGGGAGACCCAGTACTTC. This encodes CASRAGTSGETQYF.

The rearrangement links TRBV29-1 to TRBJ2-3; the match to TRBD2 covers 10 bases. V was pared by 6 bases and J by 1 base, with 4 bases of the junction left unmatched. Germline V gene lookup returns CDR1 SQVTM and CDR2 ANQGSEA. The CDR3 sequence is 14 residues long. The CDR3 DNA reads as TGCAGCGTGACAGGACTAGCGGGCACAGATACGCAGTATTTT. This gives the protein CSVTGLAGTDTQYF.

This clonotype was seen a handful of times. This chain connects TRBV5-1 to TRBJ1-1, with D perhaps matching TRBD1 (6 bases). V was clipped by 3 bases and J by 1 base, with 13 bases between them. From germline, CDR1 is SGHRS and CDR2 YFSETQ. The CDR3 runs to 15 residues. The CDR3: CASSWGGGENTEAFF. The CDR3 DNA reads TGCGCCAGCAGCTGGGGAGGGGGAGAGAACACTGAAGCTTTCTTT.

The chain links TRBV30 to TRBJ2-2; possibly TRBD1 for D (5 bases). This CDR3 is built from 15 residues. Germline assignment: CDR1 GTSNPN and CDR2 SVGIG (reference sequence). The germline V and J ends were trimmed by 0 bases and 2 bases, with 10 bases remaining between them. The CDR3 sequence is CAWSVRQINTGELFF. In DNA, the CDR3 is TGTGCCTGGAGTGTAAGACAGATAAACACCGGGGAGCTGTTTTTT.

The CDR3 loop reads CSAAGDRDYEQYF. The DNA of the CDR3 is TGCAGTGCTGCCGGGGACAGGGACTACGAGCAGTACTTC. This sequence joins TRBV20-1 and TRBJ2-7, with 9 bases that match TRBD1. With V trimmed by 5 bases and J by 3 bases, 5 bases remained unmatched. The CDR3 has 13 amino acids. The germline V gene encodes CDR1 DFQATT and CDR2 SNEGSKA (reference sequence).